This paragraph covers one T cell receptor (beta chain) sequence. The sample is drawn from a study of blood T cell repertoires in COVID-19. Study-level information: COVID-19 samples collected from the United States, Italy and Spain covered acute and convalescent phases. Nucleic acid was either cDNA or gDNA, and it came from T cells, B-cell-depleted T cells, or PBMCs.

V gave up 0 bases and J gave up 6 bases; unmatched junction bases: 4. The CDR3 spans 14 residues. Germline CDR1 is SGDLS and CDR2 is YYNGEE. Original processing methods: Using reference gene primer amplification, nucleated cell counts were estimated. Profiling relied on immunoSEQ multiplex PCR, and the TCRdb table lists in-frame clones only, not all of them. V, J and clone size reflect that table, while D and trimming were determined from the DNA. The sample carries 190,000 or so clones, approximately 84% recorded once. The rearrangement links TRBV9 to TRBJ2-7; TRBD2 aligns across 9 bases. Specimen: peripheral blood. This sequence was found in a human donor with acute or convalescent COVID-19. The donor label of this sample is uncertain. In nucleotides, the CDR3 is TGTGCCAGCAGCGTAGGGCGGGAGGGGCGCGAGCAGTACTTC. This translates into CASSVGREGREQYF.